The 6 T cell receptor beta chains below were found in one sample sequenced in a study of a mutant IDH1 vaccine in newly diagnosed glioma. Their antigens remain unidentified. Indicated time point: week 47, end of study. A 20-mer mutant IDH1 peptide at 300 ug was injected subcutaneously with topical imiquimod. Repertoires were generated with immunoSEQ multiplex PCR, while TCRdb's copy carries only in-frame clones and drops some. The table records more than 30,000 clones, approximately 92% of them present only once. Material: PBMCs, obtained from a glioma patient whose treatment included an IDH1 peptide vaccine. These receptors were taken from a woman in her thirties or forties with glioma.

The chain employs TRBV5-1 and TRBJ1-2; no definite D call. This CDR3 spans 13 amino acids. Trimming took off 4 bases at V and 0 bases at J, with 7 bases between the two ends. Germline CDR1 and CDR2: SGHRS and YFSETQ. This chain's CDR3 is CASSPGTNYGYTF. CDR3 sequence (DNA): TGCGCCAGCAGCCCCGGAACTAACTATGGCTACACCTTC.

The chain combines TRBV13 with TRBJ1-2, with 7 bases identical to TRBD1. The CDR3 contains 15 residues. From germline, CDR1 is PRHDT and CDR2 FYEKMQ (reference sequence). The trim removed 7 bases at V and 7 bases at J, leaving 15 bases unmatched. The DNA of the CDR3 is TGTGCCAGCAACCGGGAGACAGGGAGTAACGGTGGCTACACCTTC. Translated, it gives CASNRETGSNGGYTF. Full variable domain (missing parts from reference TRBV13 and TRBJ1-2): AAGVIQSPRHLIKEKRETATLKCYPIPRHDTVYWYQQGPGQDPQFLISFYEKMQSDKGSIPDRFSAQQFSDYHSELNMSSLELGDSALYFCASNRETGSNGGYTFGSGTRLTVV.

The chain links TRBV10-3 to TRBJ2-7; TRBD1 matches at 9 bases. The trim removed 4 bases at V and 4 bases at J, leaving 8 bases unmatched. This CDR3 has 15 residues. CDR1 and CDR2 (germline): ENHRY, SYGVKD. CDR3 sequence reads: CAISAVGQGYYEQYF. The CDR3 coding sequence is TGTGCCATCAGTGCGGTCGGACAGGGGTATTACGAGCAGTACTTC.

The chain uses TRBV5-1 and TRBJ2-3; 15 nucleotides line up with TRBD2. V lost 0 bases, J lost 3 bases, and 2 bases stayed unmatched. There are 17 residues in the CDR3. Germline V gene sequence: CDR1 SGHRS, CDR2 YFSETQ. This CDR3 is CASSLAGTSGRTDTQYF. CDR3 bases: TGCGCCAGCAGCTTGGCGGGGACTAGCGGGAGGACAGATACGCAGTATTTT.

This chain uses TRBV15 with TRBJ1-1; no clear D gene. The germline gives CDR1 LNHNV, CDR2 YYDKDF (reference sequence). The V gene lost 0 bases and the J gene lost 11 bases, with 7 bases spanning the gap. CDR3 size: 11 residues. The DNA for the CDR3 is TGTGCCACCAGCAGAGAGGAGGTGGCTTTCTTT. Its protein is CATSREEVAFF.

This clone has just one count. The CDR3 is CAINGLGMDPGDGIYGYTF. CDR3 bases: TGTGCCATCAATGGATTGGGGATGGATCCAGGGGACGGGATCTATGGCTACACCTTC. The chain employs TRBV10-3 and TRBJ1-2, with TRBD1 as a possible D gene (6 bases). CDR1 is ENHRY and CDR2 is SYGVKD in the germline V gene. Trimming pared 7 bases from V and 4 bases from J, leaving 31 bases between. The CDR3 loop spans 19 amino acids.